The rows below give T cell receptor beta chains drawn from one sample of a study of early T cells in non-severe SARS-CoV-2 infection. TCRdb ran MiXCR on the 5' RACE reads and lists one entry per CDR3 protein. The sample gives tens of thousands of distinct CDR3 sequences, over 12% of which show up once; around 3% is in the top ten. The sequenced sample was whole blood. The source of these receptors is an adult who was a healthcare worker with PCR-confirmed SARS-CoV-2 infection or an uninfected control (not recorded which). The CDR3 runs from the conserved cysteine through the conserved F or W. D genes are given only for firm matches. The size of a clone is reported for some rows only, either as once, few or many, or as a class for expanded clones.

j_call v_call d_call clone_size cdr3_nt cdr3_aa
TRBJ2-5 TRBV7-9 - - TGTGCCAGCAGAGAGGAGACCCAGTACTTC CASREETQYF
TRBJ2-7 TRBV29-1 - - TGCAGCGCCACCGGGACCGAGGTCTACGAGCAGTACTTC CSATGTEVYEQYF
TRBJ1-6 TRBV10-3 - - TGTGCCATCAGTGAGAGGGACGGCAGAAATTCACCCCTCCACTTT CAISERDGRNSPLHF
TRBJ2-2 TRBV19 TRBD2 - TGTGCCAGTAGTGCGGGACTAGCGGGAGAGGGGTCCGGGGAGCTGTTTTTT CASSAGLAGEGSGELFF
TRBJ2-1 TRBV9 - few TGTGCCAGCAGCCCCCGGACTTCGGACAATGAGCAGTTCTTC CASSPRTSDNEQFF
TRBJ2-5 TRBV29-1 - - TGCAGCGTTGGGAGGGCCCAGTACTTC CSVGRAQYF
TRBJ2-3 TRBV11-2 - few TGTGCCAGCAGCTCGATTTTCGGGGGCGAAACGATTTACACAGATACGCAGTATTTT CASSSIFGGETIYTDTQYF
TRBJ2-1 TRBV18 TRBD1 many TGTGCCATTTCACTTGGGACAGGGGTAATTTTCCCTCGGGGGGACTCAACACCACCCCTGCAGTTCTTC CAISLGTGVIFPRGDSTPPLQFF
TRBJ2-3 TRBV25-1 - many TGTGCCAGCAGTGAATTTTCCGATACGCAGTATTTT CASSEFSDTQYF
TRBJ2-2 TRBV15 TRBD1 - TGTGCCACCACCACAGGGGTTCTTGGCGGGGAGCTGTTTTTT CATTTGVLGGELFF
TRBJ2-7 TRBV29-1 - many TGCAGCGTTGATCGAGGCCCCGGGGTTTACGAGCAGTACTTC CSVDRGPGVYEQYF
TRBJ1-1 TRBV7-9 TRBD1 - TGTGCCAGCAGCCTCCGGACAGGGCCTCTGAACACTGAAGCTTTCTTT CASSLRTGPLNTEAFF
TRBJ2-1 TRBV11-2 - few TGTGCCAGCAGCTTTCTGCGGAATGAGCAGTTCTTC CASSFLRNEQFF
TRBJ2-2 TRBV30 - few TGTGCCTGGACAGAGAACACCGGGGAGCTGTTTTTT CAWTENTGELFF
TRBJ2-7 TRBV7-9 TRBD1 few TGTGCCAGCAGTATTCCGGGACAGGGACGCTACGAGCAGTACTTC CASSIPGQGRYEQYF
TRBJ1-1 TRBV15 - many TGTGCCTCGAGCGGAGGGTTGGTCACTGAAGCTTTCTTT CASSGGLVTEAFF
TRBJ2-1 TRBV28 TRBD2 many TGTGCCAGCAGTTTTTCTAGCGGGGGACAATACAATGAGCAGTTCTTC CASSFSSGGQYNEQFF
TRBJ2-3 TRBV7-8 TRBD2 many TGTGCCAGCAGCTTACCGGGACTAGCGGCATCTATCCCCGCCACAGATACGCAGTATTTT CASSLPGLAASIPATDTQYF
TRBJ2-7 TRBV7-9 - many TGTGCCAGCAGCCCCGACGGCAGCTCCTACGAGCAGTACTTC CASSPDGSSYEQYF
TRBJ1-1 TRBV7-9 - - TGTGCCAGCAGCTCAACACGGGACACCACCCGAGGGGGCACTGAAGCTTTCTTT CASSSTRDTTRGGTEAFF
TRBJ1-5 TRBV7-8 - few TGTGCCAGCAGCCCCCCACGGGTTCTTAGCAATCAGCCCCAGCATTTT CASSPPRVLSNQPQHF
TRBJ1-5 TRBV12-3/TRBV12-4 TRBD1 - TGTGCCAGCAGCCGGGGACAGGCGAATCAGCCCCAGCATTTT CASSRGQANQPQHF
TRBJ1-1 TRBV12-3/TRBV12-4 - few TGTGCCAGCAGTTTACTAACAACGAACACTGAAGCTTTCTTT CASSLLTTNTEAFF
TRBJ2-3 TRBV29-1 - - TGCAGCGCCCTGCGAGGCCCAGATACGCAGTATTTT CSALRGPDTQYF
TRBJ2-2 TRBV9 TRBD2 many TGTGCCAGCAGCCCCCAGCGCGGGAGGGCCGGCGGGGAGCTGTTTTTT CASSPQRGRAGGELFF
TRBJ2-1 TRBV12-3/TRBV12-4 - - TGTGCCAGCAGTTTATCCCGGGGGGCAGTGGGCTACAATGAGCAGTTCTTC CASSLSRGAVGYNEQFF
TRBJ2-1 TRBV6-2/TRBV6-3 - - TGTGCCAGCAGTTACTCCTGGGGAAATGAGCAGTTCTTC CASSYSWGNEQFF
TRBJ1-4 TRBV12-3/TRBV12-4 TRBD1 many TGTGCCAGCACATGGACAGGGGATGAAAAACTGTTTTTT CASTWTGDEKLFF
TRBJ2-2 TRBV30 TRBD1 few TGTGCCTGGAGTTTTCGGGACAGGGTTACCGGGGAGCTGTTTTTT CAWSFRDRVTGELFF
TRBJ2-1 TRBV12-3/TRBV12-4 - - TGTGCCAGCAGTTTCGGGGGCCATGAGCAGTTCTTC CASSFGGHEQFF
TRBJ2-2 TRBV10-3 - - TGTGCCATCAGTGAGTCGGCTCAGAGTGTGGTCGGGGAGCTGTTTTTT CAISESAQSVVGELFF
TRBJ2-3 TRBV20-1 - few TGCAGTGCTAGTTTACACTCTGGGGATACGCAGTATTTT CSASLHSGDTQYF
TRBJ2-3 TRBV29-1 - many TGCAGCGTTGTGGCAAGCACAGATACGCAGTATTTT CSVVASTDTQYF
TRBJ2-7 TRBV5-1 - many TGCGCCAGCAGCTTGAACCAGAACTACGAGCAGTACTTC CASSLNQNYEQYF
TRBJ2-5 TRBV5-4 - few TGTGCCAGCAGCGGGACTCCAGAAGAGACCCAGTACTTC CASSGTPEETQYF